Listed below are T cell receptor beta chains from one sample, sequenced in a study of blood T cell repertoires in COVID-19. Clones were read by immunoSEQ multiplex PCR, and TCRdb kept only the in-frame ones, dropping some. The sample lists fewer than 250,000 clones, 85% occurring once. Material: PBMCs or T cells enriched from blood (not recorded which). The receptors originated from a woman aged 45-65 years with acute COVID-19. Each CDR3 is given without its conserved first and last residue. The D gene is left open where the match is weak. Clone size, where shown, is once, few, many, or a class for clones that have expanded.

cdr3_length: 13
d_call: TRBD1
clone_size: .
v_call: TRBV24-1
cdr3_aa: ATGQQGGHNEKLF

cdr3_length: 16
d_call: TRBD1
clone_size: .
v_call: TRBV5-5
cdr3_aa: ASSLAGQGNQRWTEAF

cdr3_length: 14
d_call: TRBD2
clone_size: few
v_call: TRBV13
cdr3_aa: ASSLGGTSGTHTQY

cdr3_length: 13
d_call: TRBD1
clone_size: once
v_call: TRBV10-3
cdr3_aa: AISARQGYYTEAF

cdr3_length: 13
d_call: TRBD1
clone_size: .
v_call: TRBV5-1
cdr3_aa: ASSARDRGLVGAF

cdr3_length: 15
d_call: .
clone_size: .
v_call: TRBV18
cdr3_aa: ASSNDSAIYSNQPQH

cdr3_length: 12
d_call: TRBD1
clone_size: .
v_call: TRBV5-1
cdr3_aa: ASSTDRGLTEAF

cdr3_length: 11
d_call: .
clone_size: once
v_call: TRBV30
cdr3_aa: AWSVGGNQPQH

cdr3_length: 12
d_call: .
clone_size: .
v_call: TRBV5-1
cdr3_aa: ASKTEASYNEQF

cdr3_length: 13
d_call: TRBD1
clone_size: .
v_call: TRBV29-1
cdr3_aa: SAKVTTGQGYEQY

cdr3_length: 14
d_call: .
clone_size: .
v_call: TRBV7-9
cdr3_aa: ASSLGDRIANYGYT

cdr3_length: 11
d_call: .
clone_size: .
v_call: TRBV7-9
cdr3_aa: ASSSQGKAPLH

cdr3_length: 12
d_call: .
clone_size: .
v_call: TRBV6-1
cdr3_aa: ASSEKGLSEKLF

cdr3_length: 13
d_call: .
clone_size: .
v_call: TRBV7-9
cdr3_aa: ASSLGAGDGYGYT

cdr3_length: 13
d_call: .
clone_size: .
v_call: TRBV5-4
cdr3_aa: ASSLGGARSTEQY

cdr3_length: 13
d_call: TRBD1
clone_size: few
v_call: TRBV30
cdr3_aa: AWATGQANTGELF

cdr3_length: 11
d_call: TRBD1
clone_size: .
v_call: TRBV5-1
cdr3_aa: ASSITGDAEAF

cdr3_length: 13
d_call: TRBD1
clone_size: .
v_call: TRBV6-5
cdr3_aa: ASRDFDRVGTEAF

cdr3_length: 11
d_call: .
clone_size: few
v_call: TRBV29-1
cdr3_aa: SVEVPSSYEQY

cdr3_length: 11
d_call: .
clone_size: .
v_call: TRBV6-6
cdr3_aa: ASLLTIGTPLH

cdr3_length: 12
d_call: .
clone_size: .
v_call: TRBV2
cdr3_aa: ASRIQGGVSGYT

cdr3_length: 12
d_call: .
clone_size: .
v_call: TRBV18
cdr3_aa: ASSPRGIQETQY

cdr3_length: 11
d_call: .
clone_size: .
v_call: TRBV7-9
cdr3_aa: ASADRRSIEAF

cdr3_length: 12
d_call: .
clone_size: .
v_call: TRBV5-1
cdr3_aa: ASSLLSSTDTQY

cdr3_length: 14
d_call: TRBD1
clone_size: .
v_call: TRBV3-1/TRBV3-2
cdr3_aa: ASSSGPSTGGIEQY

cdr3_length: 12
d_call: TRBD1
clone_size: .
v_call: TRBV7-2
cdr3_aa: ASSPGQGDFGYT

cdr3_length: 14
d_call: TRBD1
clone_size: .
v_call: TRBV2
cdr3_aa: ASSGTGTANTGELF

cdr3_length: 12
d_call: .
clone_size: .
v_call: TRBV29-1
cdr3_aa: SVADRRGTDTQY

cdr3_length: 11
d_call: .
clone_size: .
v_call: TRBV19
cdr3_aa: ASRPGEENTIY

cdr3_length: 14
d_call: TRBD1
clone_size: .
v_call: TRBV6-5
cdr3_aa: ASSYTPTGADSPLH

cdr3_length: 14
d_call: .
clone_size: .
v_call: TRBV15
cdr3_aa: ATSRDGEGSNQPQH

cdr3_length: 14
d_call: TRBD1
clone_size: .
v_call: TRBV7-8
cdr3_aa: ASSLETGAGTGELF

cdr3_length: 10
d_call: .
clone_size: .
v_call: TRBV29-1
cdr3_aa: SVEEGVYEQY

cdr3_length: 12
d_call: .
clone_size: .
v_call: TRBV7-8
cdr3_aa: ASSLMQGRNEQY

cdr3_length: 12
d_call: .
clone_size: .
v_call: TRBV27
cdr3_aa: ASRQTSNADTQY

cdr3_length: 12
d_call: .
clone_size: .
v_call: TRBV7-2
cdr3_aa: ASSPGQNTGELF

cdr3_length: 13
d_call: .
clone_size: .
v_call: TRBV21-1
cdr3_aa: ASSKSGTGKEKLF

cdr3_length: 14
d_call: .
clone_size: .
v_call: TRBV9
cdr3_aa: ASSVEQGWSYNEQF

cdr3_length: 12
d_call: TRBD1
clone_size: few
v_call: TRBV5-8
cdr3_aa: ASNIQGYNQPQH

cdr3_length: 13
d_call: TRBD1
clone_size: .
v_call: TRBV29-1
cdr3_aa: SVATGGGSNEKLF

cdr3_length: 13
d_call: TRBD2
clone_size: .
v_call: TRBV15
cdr3_aa: AIVLALLGTDTQY

cdr3_length: 14
d_call: .
clone_size: .
v_call: TRBV4-3
cdr3_aa: ASSQDGGTVRNIQY

cdr3_length: 12
d_call: .
clone_size: .
v_call: TRBV6-1
cdr3_aa: ASSEALQGGTIY

cdr3_length: 13
d_call: .
clone_size: .
v_call: TRBV5-6
cdr3_aa: ASSFMQGGVYGYT

cdr3_length: 8
d_call: TRBD1
clone_size: .
v_call: TRBV12-3/TRBV12-4
cdr3_aa: ASSRQGLT

cdr3_length: 12
d_call: TRBD1
clone_size: .
v_call: TRBV14
cdr3_aa: ASSLLPGTVGYT

cdr3_length: 14
d_call: .
clone_size: .
v_call: TRBV27
cdr3_aa: ASSLRPGILNTEAF

cdr3_length: 14
d_call: TRBD2
clone_size: .
v_call: TRBV7-3
cdr3_aa: ASSPGGGLGTDTQY

cdr3_length: 10
d_call: .
clone_size: .
v_call: TRBV29-1
cdr3_aa: SVNSQNTEAF

cdr3_length: 15
d_call: TRBD1
clone_size: .
v_call: TRBV19
cdr3_aa: ASSRTLQGVTKNIQY

cdr3_length: 19
d_call: TRBD2
clone_size: .
v_call: TRBV7-6
cdr3_aa: ASSSAPGTSGGLSSYNEQF

cdr3_length: 11
d_call: TRBD1
clone_size: .
v_call: TRBV5-1
cdr3_aa: ATWDRDGDTQY

cdr3_length: 13
d_call: .
clone_size: few
v_call: TRBV3-1/TRBV3-2
cdr3_aa: ASSQDWHGTYEQY

cdr3_length: 12
d_call: .
clone_size: .
v_call: TRBV6-5
cdr3_aa: ASSYAGVLETQY

cdr3_length: 12
d_call: .
clone_size: .
v_call: TRBV7-9
cdr3_aa: ASSPGGATTEAF

cdr3_length: 9
d_call: .
clone_size: .
v_call: TRBV20-1
cdr3_aa: SARVGNTIY

cdr3_length: 11
d_call: .
clone_size: .
v_call: TRBV11-2
cdr3_aa: ASSLFSNQPQH